The present TCR beta chain was sequenced within a study of monozygotic twins with inflammatory bowel disease. With the 5' RACE reads reprocessed, TCRdb shows one record per CDR3 protein and no DNA. Recorded for this sample: a few hundred thousand distinct CDR3 sequences. The TCR comes from a human donor with ulcerative colitis or Crohn's disease, or a healthy co-twin of an affected twin (not recorded which). Material for sequencing was blood.

CDR3: CASSLMAGANTEAFF. This sequence joins TRBV7-8 and TRBJ1-1; TCRdb calls TRBD1, which cannot be checked without DNA. Per germline, CDR1 SGHVS and CDR2 FQNEAQ. The CDR3 spans 15 residues.